The next 10 T cell receptor beta chains were all read from a single sample in a study of shared clonotypes between healthy human individuals. Positive CCR7 selection of CD45RO-negative cells yielded the naive CD8 cells, and terminally differentiated effector memory CD45RA+ cells were excluded. Sequencing was performed with immunoSEQ multiplex PCR; in TCRdb, only in-frame clones are kept and a portion is missing. Here the sample spans 1.5 million to 2.5 million clones, 85% to 95% being singletons. Sequenced sample: naive CD8+ T cells sorted from blood. The source is a man between 18 and 35 years old in good health.

V is TRBV29-1 and J is TRBJ2-7; tentative D call: TRBD1 (5 bases). V lost 3 bases and J 2 bases, leaving 11 bases between the germline ends. This CDR3 has 13 residues. Germline lookup yields CDR1 SQVTM and CDR2 ANQGSEA. The DNA of the CDR3 is TGCAGCGTTGAGTTTACAGGAACCTACGAGCAGTACTTC. Encoded protein: CSVEFTGTYEQYF.

The V call is TRBV7-6, the J call TRBJ1-2; D is perhaps TRBD1 (5 bases). The V gene's germline CDR1 is SGHVS and CDR2 FNYEAQ. V was cut by 5 bases and J by 6 bases, with 13 bases left in between. The CDR3 length is 13 residues. CDR3 in amino acids: CASSQERGDGYTF. The CDR3, as DNA: TGTGCCAGCAGCCAGGAGCGAGGGGATGGCTACACCTTC. The variable domain in full, with the rest retrieved from reference TRBV7-6 and TRBJ1-2, is GAGVSQSPRYKVTKRGQDVALRCDPISGHVSLYWYRQALGQGPEFLTYFNYEAQQDKSGLPNDRFSAERPEGSISTLTIQRTEQRDSAMYRCASSQERGDGYTFGSGTRLTVV.

J is TRBJ1-2 and V is TRBV27, with D possibly TRBD1 on 6 matching bases. The CDR3 has 13 amino acids. Per germline, CDR1 MNHEY and CDR2 SMNVEV (reference sequence). The V end lost 5 bases, the J end lost 7 bases, and 14 bases lay between the germline ends. CDR3 protein: CASSEGEGFGYTF. CDR3 nucleotide sequence: TGTGCCAGCAGTGAGGGGGAGGGGTTTGGCTACACCTTC.

The V call is TRBV7-9, the J call TRBJ2-7; 7 nucleotides agree with TRBD1. Germline loops: CDR1 SEHNR, CDR2 FQNEAQ (reference sequence). The CDR3 is 14 amino acids. After removal of 1 base from V and 5 bases from J, the junction contained 5 bases not matched to a gene. The CDR3 nucleotides are TGTGCCAGCAGCTTAGAGGGGGCGTATGACGAGCAGTACTTC. Its translation: CASSLEGAYDEQYF.

This chain joins TRBV7-6 and TRBJ2-7; D may be TRBD1 (6 bases). Germline CDR1 SGHVS, CDR2 FNYEAQ. V was clipped by 5 bases and J by 3 bases, with 17 bases between them. The CDR3 extends over 15 amino acids. The CDR3 DNA is TGTGCCAGCAGCCCAGAAGGACAGCCGAACTACGAGCAGTACTTC. Translated, it gives CASSPEGQPNYEQYF.

This rearrangement joins TRBV2 to TRBJ2-7; D unclear. CDR3 length: 10 amino acids. Trimming removed 8 bases from V and 6 bases from J, with 8 bases in between. Germline assignment: CDR1 SNHLY and CDR2 FYNNEI. The CDR3 protein is CASRLAEQYF. DNA of the CDR3: TGTGCCAGCCGCCTTGCCGAGCAGTACTTC.

V and J are TRBV5-6 and TRBJ2-5; perhaps TRBD2 as D (5 bases). Trimming left V 1 base short and J 5 bases short, with 9 bases between. CDR1 and CDR2 (germline): SGHDT, YYEEEE. The CDR3 consists of 13 residues. The CDR3 sequence is CASSLRGLETQYF. The DNA for the CDR3 is TGTGCCAGCAGCTTGCGGGGTTTGGAGACCCAGTACTTC.

A single count supports this clone. The chain joins TRBV27 to TRBJ1-2, with 10 nucleotides matching TRBD1. The germline V gene encodes CDR1 MNHEY and CDR2 SMNVEV (reference sequence). Losses at the gene ends were 2 bases for V and 3 bases for J; bases not matched to a gene: 12. The CDR3 length is 18 residues. The DNA of the CDR3 is TGTGCCAGCAGTTTAAAAACCGGGACAGGGGATTTTGACTATGGCTACACCTTC. As protein: CASSLKTGTGDFDYGYTF.

In regard to this clone: The same CDR3 is also encoded by other DNA sequences in this sample. The chain is built from TRBV5-1 and TRBJ2-7, with TRBD2 as a possible D gene (5 bases). Per germline, CDR1 SGHRS and CDR2 YFSETQ. The CDR3 runs 12 residues. Between the trimmed V and J ends, which lost 0 bases and 5 bases, there was a span of 6 bases. Written as DNA, the CDR3 is TGCGCCAGCAGCTTGGACGGGAACGAGCAGTACTTC. Encoded protein: CASSLDGNEQYF.

This chain links TRBV2 with TRBJ2-7; 8 bases match TRBD1. Germline lookup yields CDR1 SNHLY and CDR2 FYNNEI. The CDR3 is made up of 17 amino acids. Germline trimming cut 4 bases from V and 6 bases from J; bases unmatched to any gene: 17. As DNA, the CDR3 is TGTGCCAGCAGTGTATTCGTTCCAGGACAGGGTGGGGGCGAGCAGTACTTC. The encoded protein is CASSVFVPGQGGGEQYF.